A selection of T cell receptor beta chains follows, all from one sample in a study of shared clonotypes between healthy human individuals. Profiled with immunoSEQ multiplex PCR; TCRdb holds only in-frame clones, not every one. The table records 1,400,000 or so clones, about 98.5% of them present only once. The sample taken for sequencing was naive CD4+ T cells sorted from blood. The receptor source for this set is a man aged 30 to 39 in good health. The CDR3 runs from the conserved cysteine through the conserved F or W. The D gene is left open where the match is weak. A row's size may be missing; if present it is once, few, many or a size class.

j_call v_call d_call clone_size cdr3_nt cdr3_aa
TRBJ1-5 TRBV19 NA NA TGTGCCAGTAGCCTTGGACACGACGGTAATCAGCCCCAGCATTTT CASSLGHDGNQPQHF
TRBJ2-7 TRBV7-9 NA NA TGTGCCAGCAGCTTCCCTCGGGGGAACGGGGGCGAGCAGTACTTC CASSFPRGNGGEQYF
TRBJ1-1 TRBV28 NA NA TGTGCCAGCAGGGTTTCCACTGAAGCTTTCTTT CASRVSTEAFF
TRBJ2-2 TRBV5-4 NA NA TGTGCCAGCAGCTTGAAAAGCGGGAACACCGGGGAGCTGTTTTTT CASSLKSGNTGELFF
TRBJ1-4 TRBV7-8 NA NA TGTGCCACCAGGCCTGGGGATAATGAAAAACTGTTTTTT CATRPGDNEKLFF
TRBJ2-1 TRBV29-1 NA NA TGCAGCGCCGAGGGTACAGTGAGCTCCTACAATGAGCAGTTCTTC CSAEGTVSSYNEQFF
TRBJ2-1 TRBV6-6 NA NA TGTGCCAGCAGTTTGGTGGACTCCTACAATGAGCAGTTCTTC CASSLVDSYNEQFF
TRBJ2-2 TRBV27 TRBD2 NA TGTGCCAGCACCCCCCTAGCGGGAGGTTTCGGCGGGGAGCTGTTTTTT CASTPLAGGFGGELFF
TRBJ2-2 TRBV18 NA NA TGTGCCAGCTCACTCCTAGGGCGGACCGGGGAGCTGTTTTTT CASSLLGRTGELFF
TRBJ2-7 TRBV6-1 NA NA TGTGCCAGCAGTGAAACCTACGGGCAGTACTTC CASSETYGQYF
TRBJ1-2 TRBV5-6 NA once TGTGCCAGCAGCTTGGGGCAGGGCCCGAACTATGGCTACACCTTC CASSLGQGPNYGYTF
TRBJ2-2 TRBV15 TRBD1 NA TGTGCCACCAGTGACAGGACAGGGGTCCCCGGGGAGCTGTTTTTT CATSDRTGVPGELFF
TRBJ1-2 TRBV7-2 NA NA TGTGCCAGCAGCTTAAACCTCCCCACCTCAGGTGGCTACACCTTC CASSLNLPTSGGYTF
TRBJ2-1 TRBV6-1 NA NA TGTGCCAGCAGGGTAGCAGTATACAATGAGCAGTTCTTC CASRVAVYNEQFF
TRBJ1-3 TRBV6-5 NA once TGTGCCAGCAGACCCTGGGAGCAAGGAAGCACCATATATTTT CASRPWEQGSTIYF
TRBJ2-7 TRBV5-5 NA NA TGTGCCAGCAGCCCATTAAGCTCCTACGAGCAGTACTTC CASSPLSSYEQYF
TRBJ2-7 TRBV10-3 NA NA TGTGCCATCAGGGGGGGCAGCGGAACTTCCTACGAGCAGTACTTC CAIRGGSGTSYEQYF
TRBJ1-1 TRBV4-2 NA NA TGTGCCAGCAGCCAAGCGGCGACAAGGCCGAACACTGAAGCTTTCTTT CASSQAATRPNTEAFF
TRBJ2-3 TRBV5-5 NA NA TGTGCCAGCAGCTTGGGGCGGACTAGCACAGATACGCAGTATTTT CASSLGRTSTDTQYF
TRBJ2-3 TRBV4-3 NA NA TGCGCCAGCAGCCAAGAATCCCGGGAGTGGATATACACCACAGATACGCAGTATTTT CASSQESREWIYTTDTQYF
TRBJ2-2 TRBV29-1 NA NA TGCAGCGCTGGCACCGGGACCTCCACCGGGGAGCTGTTTTTT CSAGTGTSTGELFF
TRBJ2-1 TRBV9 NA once TGTGCCAGCAGCGTCGGGTTAGGGGATGAGCAGTTCTTC CASSVGLGDEQFF
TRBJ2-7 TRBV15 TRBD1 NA TGTGCCACCAGCGCTTACAAGATCCCGGGACGACAGGGCTCCTCCTACGAGCAGTACTTC CATSAYKIPGRQGSSYEQYF
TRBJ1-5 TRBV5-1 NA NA TGCGCCAGCAGCTTGTCAGGCCCAGGGCCCCAGCATTTT CASSLSGPGPQHF
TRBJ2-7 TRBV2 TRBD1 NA TGTGCCAGCAGTAAAGACAGGGGATTTAACTACGAGCAGTACTTC CASSKDRGFNYEQYF
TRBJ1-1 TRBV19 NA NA TGTGCCAGTAGTAGTACAGGGTTTGTGGTCACTGAAGCTTTCTTT CASSSTGFVVTEAFF
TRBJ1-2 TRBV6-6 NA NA TGTGCCAGCAGTTTGTCTGTTGGCTACACCTTC CASSLSVGYTF
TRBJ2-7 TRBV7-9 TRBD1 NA TGTGCCAGCAGCTCACCCGGGACAGGGAACGAGCAGTACTTC CASSSPGTGNEQYF
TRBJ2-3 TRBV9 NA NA TGTGCCAGCAGTGTAGGGAGCACAGATACGCAGTATTTT CASSVGSTDTQYF
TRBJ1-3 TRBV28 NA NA TGTGCCAGCAGGACCAAAAGGCAGGTACCCTCTGGAAACACCATATATTTT CASRTKRQVPSGNTIYF
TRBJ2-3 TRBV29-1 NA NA TGCAGCGTTCATAATTTATTCGGGGGAAACACAGATACGCAGTATTTT CSVHNLFGGNTDTQYF
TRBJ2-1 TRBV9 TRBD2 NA TGTGCCAGCAGCTCCCGAAGAGCGGGAGGGCCTTTTCCCTCCTACAATGAGCAGTTCTTC CASSSRRAGGPFPSYNEQFF
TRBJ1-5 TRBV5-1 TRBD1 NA TGCGCCAGCAGACCCGGGACAGCTAGCAATCAGCCCCAGCATTTT CASRPGTASNQPQHF
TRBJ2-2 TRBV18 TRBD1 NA TGTGCCAGCTCACCCACCGGGACAGGCACTCACACCGGGGAGCTGTTTTTT CASSPTGTGTHTGELFF
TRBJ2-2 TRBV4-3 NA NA TGCGCCAGCAGCCAAGAGAGACACAACACCGGGGAGCTGTTTTTT CASSQERHNTGELFF
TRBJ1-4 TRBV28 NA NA TGTGCCAGCAGTTTGAGGCCAGGGAGCACTAATGAAAAACTGTTTTTT CASSLRPGSTNEKLFF
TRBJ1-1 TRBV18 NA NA TGTGCCAGCTCACCATTGGCAGGGCGGAAGAACACTGAAGCTTTCTTT CASSPLAGRKNTEAFF
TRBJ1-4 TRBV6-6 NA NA TGTGCCAGCAGTTACGACAGAGTAAATGAAAAACTGTTTTTT CASSYDRVNEKLFF
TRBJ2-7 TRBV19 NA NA TGTGCCAGTAGTAACGGAGGCTTGACAGTTTACGAGCAGTACTTC CASSNGGLTVYEQYF
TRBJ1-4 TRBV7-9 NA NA TGTGCCAGCAGCTTACTGGGGGGAAATGAAAAACTGTTTTTT CASSLLGGNEKLFF
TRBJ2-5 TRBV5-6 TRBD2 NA TGTGCCAGCAGCTTATTTCCAGCGGGAGGGTACCAAGAGACCCAGTACTTC CASSLFPAGGYQETQYF
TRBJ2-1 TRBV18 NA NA TGTGCCAGCTCACCTAACAGGGAAGGTGAGCAGTTCTTC CASSPNREGEQFF
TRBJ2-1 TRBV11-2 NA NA TGTGCCAGCAGCCAGACTAGCTCCTACAATGAGCAGTTCTTC CASSQTSSYNEQFF
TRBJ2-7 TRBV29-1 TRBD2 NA TGCAGCGTTGGTGCGGGAGGATCCTACGAGCAGTACTTC CSVGAGGSYEQYF
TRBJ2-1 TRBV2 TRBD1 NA TGTGCCAGCAGACCTAGGGGACAGGCTGAGCAGTTCTTC CASRPRGQAEQFF
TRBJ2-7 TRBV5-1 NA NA TGCGCCAGCAGCTTCCAGGGACGCTCCTACGAGCAGTACTTC CASSFQGRSYEQYF
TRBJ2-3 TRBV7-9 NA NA TGTGCCAGCAGCTTTCGGCAGGATGACGCAGATACGCAGTATTTT CASSFRQDDADTQYF